This T cell receptor (beta chain) was captured by sequencing in a study of blood T cells in healthy people across ages. Study-wide results and limits: Diversity of TCR beta correlated strongly with naive T cell percentage. The authors considered diversity estimates from one million T cells to be underestimates.

The V and J ends lost 0 bases and 5 bases respectively, with 9 bases between them. The CDR3 sequence is 13 residues long. CDR1 and CDR2 from the germline V gene are GTSNPN and SVGIG (reference sequence). A J-beta primer mix and a sample-barcoded 5' primer were used in a second PCR of roughly 7 to 12 cycles. TCRdb redid the calling of the 5' RACE reads with MiXCR, one entry per CDR3 protein. Among fewer than 800,000 distinct CDR3 sequences listed, about a third were seen once. Concerning this clonotype itself: The antigen remains undetermined.

In each sample, at least 7 million PBMCs were isolated. The V gene is TRBV30, the J gene TRBJ2-3; either TRBD1 or TRBD2 may supply D (5 bases each). The sequence came from a woman aged 80 or over in good health. The specimen was blood. The CDR3, as DNA: TGTGCCTGGAGTGTAGGGACCGAAGATACGCAGTATTTT. Its protein is CAWSVGTEDTQYF.